The 17 T cell receptor beta chains below all came from one sample that was sequenced in a study of technical replicates of blood from several donors. Only in-frame clones appear in the TCRdb table, and some are missing; sequencing was by immunoSEQ multiplex PCR. Counted here are 80,000 to 95,000 clones, approximately 95% occurring once; the ten biggest clones make up under 0.3%. The sample comprised T cells isolated from PBMCs. These receptors were collected from a human donor in good health.

The V gene is TRBV6-1, the J gene TRBJ2-3; D gene unclear. V lost 4 bases and J 4 bases, leaving 6 bases between the germline ends. This CDR3 is built from 12 residues. Germline V lookup: CDR1 MNHNS, CDR2 SASEGT. CDR3 in DNA: TGTGCCAGCAGTGGAGGCTCAGATACGCAGTATTTT. Translation: CASSGGSDTQYF.

The chain links TRBV19 to TRBJ2-7, with 11 bases fitting TRBD1. The CDR3 is 15 residues long. CDR1 and CDR2 (germline): LNHDA, SQIVND (reference sequence). V shed 8 bases and J 0 bases; nucleotides not matched to a gene: 6. The DNA of the CDR3 is TGTGCCAGTTGTCCCGGACAGGGGGCCTCCTACGAGCAGTACTTC. Translated, it gives CASCPGQGASYEQYF.

The J gene is TRBJ2-3, the V gene TRBV10-2; no reliable D call. Germline V CDR1 and CDR2: WSHSY, SAAADI. This CDR3 region has 12 residues. Trimming removed 3 bases at V and 2 bases at J, with 3 bases between. The CDR3 reads CASSDNTDTQYF. CDR3 coding DNA: TGCGCCAGCAGTGACAACACAGATACGCAGTATTTT.

V is TRBV19 and J is TRBJ2-7; TRBD1 matches 10 bases. The junction had 5 bases not matched to a gene; V was cut back by 3 bases and J by 3 bases. Germline V gene sequence: CDR1 LNHDA, CDR2 SQIVND (reference sequence). The CDR3 loop spans 15 amino acids. In nucleotides, the CDR3 is TGTGCCAGTAGTATTTCGGGACAGGGGCGCTACGAGCAGTACTTC. Translation gives CASSISGQGRYEQYF.

This clone has only a few counts. The J gene is TRBJ1-1, the V gene TRBV5-1; 7 bases line up with TRBD1. The CDR3 consists of 17 residues. CDR1 and CDR2 (germline): SGHRS, YFSETQ. V dropped 4 bases and J dropped 3; count of bases not matched to a gene: 15. The CDR3 nucleotides are TGCGCCAGCAGCCAACAGGGGTCAGGGGCGGCCTACACTGAAGCTTTCTTT. It specifies CASSQQGSGAAYTEAFF.

The chain links TRBV10-1 to TRBJ2-3, with 7 bases lining up with TRBD1. The CDR3 length is 13 residues. In germline, CDR1 is WNHNN, CDR2 SYGVQD (reference sequence). With 6 bases clipped from V and 2 bases from J, the junction kept 2 bases outside the gene matches. CDR3 protein: CASSGTDTDTQYF. The DNA for the CDR3 is TGCGCCAGCAGCGGGACAGACACAGATACGCAGTATTTT.

This clone appeared a few times. The genes are TRBV30 and TRBJ1-1; D possibly corresponds to TRBD1 (6 bases). Germline lookup yields CDR1 GTSNPN and CDR2 SVGIG (reference sequence). V was clipped by 2 bases and J by 1 base, with 8 bases between them. This CDR3 contains 13 residues. This CDR3 is CAWSRQENTEAFF. The CDR3 DNA is TGTGCCTGGAGTCGACAGGAGAACACTGAAGCTTTCTTT.

The chain is built from TRBV7-9 and TRBJ1-1; weak D call: TRBD1 (6 bases). The CDR3 loop spans 12 amino acids. V lost 5 bases and J 11 bases, leaving 15 bases between the germline ends. Looked up from germline, CDR1 is SEHNR and CDR2 is FQNEAQ (reference sequence). CDR3 residues: CASSREQGAAFF. CDR3 sequence (DNA): TGTGCCAGCAGCCGTGAACAGGGAGCGGCTTTCTTT.

This chain connects TRBV4-1 to TRBJ1-5; 7 bases map to TRBD1. With 0 bases clipped from V and 6 bases from J, the junction kept 8 bases outside the gene matches. Germline V lookup: CDR1 MGHRA, CDR2 YSYEKL. The CDR3 contains 16 residues. The CDR3 DNA follows: TGCGCCAGCAGCCAAGAAACAAACAGGGGAAGTCAGCCCCAGCATTTT. Translated, it gives CASSQETNRGSQPQHF.

The CDR3 region has the DNA TGTGCCAGCAGCCCTGAGTCAGATACGCAGTATTTT. Translating gives CASSPESDTQYF. J is TRBJ2-3 and V is TRBV7-9; no clear D gene. Per germline, CDR1 SEHNR and CDR2 FQNEAQ (reference sequence). Trimming left V 5 bases short and J 4 bases short, with 7 bases between. The CDR3 sequence is 12 residues long.

The V and J genes are TRBV25-1 and TRBJ2-5, with D uncertain. The germline V gene has CDR1 MGHDK and CDR2 SYGVNS. This CDR3 spans 12 amino acids. The V end lost 9 bases, the J end lost 7 bases, and 15 bases lay between the germline ends. The CDR3 bases are TGTGCCAGTTCCCTTACCCCGGGGACCCAGTACTTC. This encodes CASSLTPGTQYF.

J is TRBJ2-1 and V is TRBV6-1; 9 bases fit TRBD2. Germline CDR1 is MNHNS and CDR2 is SASEGT. Unmatched junction bases numbered 13, after V lost 2 bases and J lost 14 bases. The CDR3 has 15 residues. The CDR3 bases are TGTGCCAGCAGTGAACTCGGACTAGCGCCCACTCAGGAGTTCTTC. It is translated as CASSELGLAPTQEFF.

The chain has TRBV2 and TRBJ1-4; 8 bases align to TRBD1. This CDR3 region has 15 residues. Germline V gene sequence: CDR1 SNHLY, CDR2 FYNNEI. J was trimmed by 3 bases and V by 6 bases; bases with no gene match: 6. In nucleotides, the CDR3 is TGTGCCAGCAGACTCCAGGGGGCGGCTAATGAAAAACTGTTTTTT. This sequence encodes CASRLQGAANEKLFF.

On this clone: Germline is not matched at one junction end, which may reflect a read error. The CDR3 spells CASSLDLLYGYTF. Here the CDR3 DNA reads TGTGCCAGTAGTTTAGACCTACTCTATGGCTACACCTTC. The rearrangement joins TRBV19 to TRBJ1-2, with D unresolved. Germline CDR1 reads LNHDA; CDR2 reads SQIVND (reference sequence). CDR3 length equals 13 residues.

The V and J genes are TRBV11-3 and TRBJ1-1; D gene unclear. This CDR3 contains 14 residues. CDR1 and CDR2 from the germline V gene are SGHNT and YENEEA. V was pared by 2 bases and J by 10 bases, with 17 bases between. The CDR3 DNA is TGTGCCAGCAGCTTAACAGCAGCCTCCGGAGGAGCTTTCTTT. This encodes CASSLTAASGGAFF.

V and J are TRBV28 and TRBJ1-2; the D is unclear. Germline V CDR1 and CDR2: MDHEN, SYDVKM. The CDR3 spans 13 residues. V lost 3 bases and J 7 bases, leaving 12 bases between the germline ends. This CDR3 reads CASSFQITSGYTF. The CDR3 coding sequence is TGTGCCAGCAGTTTTCAAATAACCAGTGGCTACACCTTC.

V gene TRBV15 combines with J gene TRBJ1-1, with 9 bases identical to TRBD1. There are 15 residues in the CDR3. The V segment lost 0 bases and the J segment 7 bases; nucleotides outside the gene matches: 6. CDR1 is LNHNV and CDR2 is YYDKDF in the germline V gene (reference sequence). The CDR3 spells CATSRDIDRGSEAFF. The CDR3, as DNA: TGTGCCACCAGCAGAGACATTGACAGGGGGAGTGAAGCTTTCTTT.